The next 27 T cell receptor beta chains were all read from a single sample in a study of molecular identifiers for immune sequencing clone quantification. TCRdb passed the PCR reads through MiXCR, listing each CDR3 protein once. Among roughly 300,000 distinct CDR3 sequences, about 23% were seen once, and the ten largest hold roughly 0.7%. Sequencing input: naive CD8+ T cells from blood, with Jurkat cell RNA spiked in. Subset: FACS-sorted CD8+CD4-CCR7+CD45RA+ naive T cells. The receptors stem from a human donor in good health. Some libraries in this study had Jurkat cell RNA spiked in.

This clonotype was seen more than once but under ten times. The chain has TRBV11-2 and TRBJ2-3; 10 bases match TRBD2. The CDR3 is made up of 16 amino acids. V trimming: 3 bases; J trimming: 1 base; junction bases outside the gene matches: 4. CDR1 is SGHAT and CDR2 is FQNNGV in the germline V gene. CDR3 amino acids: CASSFATSGGTDTQYF. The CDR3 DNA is TGTGCCAGCAGCTTCGCCACTAGCGGGGGCACAGATACGCAGTATTTT.

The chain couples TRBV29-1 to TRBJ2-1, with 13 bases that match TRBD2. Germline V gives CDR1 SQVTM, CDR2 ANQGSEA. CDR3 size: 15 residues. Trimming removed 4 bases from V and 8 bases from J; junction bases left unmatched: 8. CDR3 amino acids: CSVAYTSGRADEQFF. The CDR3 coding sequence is TGCAGCGTTGCCTACACTAGCGGGAGGGCCGATGAGCAGTTCTTC.

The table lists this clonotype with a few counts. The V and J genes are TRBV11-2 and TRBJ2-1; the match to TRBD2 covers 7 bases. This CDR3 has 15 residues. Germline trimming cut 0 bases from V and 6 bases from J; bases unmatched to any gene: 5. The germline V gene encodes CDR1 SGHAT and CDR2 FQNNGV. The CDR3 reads CASSLEAGAGNEQFF. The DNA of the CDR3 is TGTGCCAGCAGCTTAGAGGCGGGAGCGGGCAATGAGCAGTTCTTC.

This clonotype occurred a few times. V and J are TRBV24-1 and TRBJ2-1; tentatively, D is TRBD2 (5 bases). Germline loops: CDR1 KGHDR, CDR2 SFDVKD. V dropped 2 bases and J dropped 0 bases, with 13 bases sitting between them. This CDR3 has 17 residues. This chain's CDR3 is CATSDSLGRSSYNEQFF. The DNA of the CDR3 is TGTGCCACCAGTGATTCACTAGGAAGGAGCTCCTACAATGAGCAGTTCTTC.

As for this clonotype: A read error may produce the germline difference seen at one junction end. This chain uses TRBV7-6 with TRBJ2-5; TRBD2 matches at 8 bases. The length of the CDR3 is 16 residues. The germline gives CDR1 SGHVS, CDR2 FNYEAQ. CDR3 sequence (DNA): TGTGCCTGCAGCTTAGAAGCGGGAGTTTGGAAAGAGACCCAGTACTTC. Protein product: CACSLEAGVWKETQYF.

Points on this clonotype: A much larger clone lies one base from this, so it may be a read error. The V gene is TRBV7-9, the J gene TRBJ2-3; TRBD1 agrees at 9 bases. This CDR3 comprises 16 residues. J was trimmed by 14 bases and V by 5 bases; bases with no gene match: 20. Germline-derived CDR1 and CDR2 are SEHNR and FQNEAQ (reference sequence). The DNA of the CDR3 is TGTGCCAGCAGCGTCCCGGGACAGGGTGCTCCGGGGGCGCGGTATTTT. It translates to CASSVPGQGAPGARYF.

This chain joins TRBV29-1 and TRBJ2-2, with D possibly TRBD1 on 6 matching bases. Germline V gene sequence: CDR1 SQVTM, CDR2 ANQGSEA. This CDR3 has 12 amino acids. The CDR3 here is CGAKQGTGELFF. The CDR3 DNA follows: TGCGGCGCCAAACAGGGAACCGGGGAGCTGTTTTTT.

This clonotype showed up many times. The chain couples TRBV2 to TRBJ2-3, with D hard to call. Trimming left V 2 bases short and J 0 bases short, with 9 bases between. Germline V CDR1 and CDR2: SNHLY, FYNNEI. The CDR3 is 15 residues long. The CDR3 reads CASSEWAESTDTQYF. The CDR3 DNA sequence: TGTGCCAGCAGTGAATGGGCAGAAAGCACAGATACGCAGTATTTT.

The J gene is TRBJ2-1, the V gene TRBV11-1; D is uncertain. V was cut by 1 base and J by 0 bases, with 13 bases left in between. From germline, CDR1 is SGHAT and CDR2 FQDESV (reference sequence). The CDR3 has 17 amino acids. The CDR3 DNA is TGTGCCAGCAGCTTAGAATTCATAAAACCCTCCTACAATGAGCAGTTCTTC. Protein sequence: CASSLEFIKPSYNEQFF.

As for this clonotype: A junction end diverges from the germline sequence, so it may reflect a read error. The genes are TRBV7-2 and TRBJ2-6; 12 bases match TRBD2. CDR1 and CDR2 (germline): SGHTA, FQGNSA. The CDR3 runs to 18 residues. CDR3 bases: TGTGCCAGCAGTTTACGACTAGCGGGAGCGCCTGGGGCCAACGTCCTGCCTTTC. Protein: CASSLRLAGAPGANVLPF. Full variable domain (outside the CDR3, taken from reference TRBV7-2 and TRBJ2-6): GAGVSQSPSNKVTEKGKDVELRCDPISGHTALYWYRQSLGQGLEFLIYFQGNSAPDKSGLPSDRFSAERTGGSVSTLTIQRTQQEDSAVYLCASSLRLAGAPGANVLPFGAGSRLTVL.

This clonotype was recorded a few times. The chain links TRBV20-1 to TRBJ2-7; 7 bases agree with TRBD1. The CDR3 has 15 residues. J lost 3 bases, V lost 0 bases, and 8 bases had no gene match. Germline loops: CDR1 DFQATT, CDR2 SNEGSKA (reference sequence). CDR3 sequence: CSARDEGGGVYEQYF. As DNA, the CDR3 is TGCAGTGCTAGAGATGAAGGGGGCGGTGTCTACGAGCAGTACTTC.

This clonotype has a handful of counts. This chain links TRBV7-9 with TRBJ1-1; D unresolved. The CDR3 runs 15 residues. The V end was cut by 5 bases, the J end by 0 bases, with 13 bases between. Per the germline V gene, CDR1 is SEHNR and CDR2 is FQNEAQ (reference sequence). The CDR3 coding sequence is TGTGCCAGCAGCCTTTCGTTGGTAATGAACACTGAAGCTTTCTTT. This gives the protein CASSLSLVMNTEAFF.

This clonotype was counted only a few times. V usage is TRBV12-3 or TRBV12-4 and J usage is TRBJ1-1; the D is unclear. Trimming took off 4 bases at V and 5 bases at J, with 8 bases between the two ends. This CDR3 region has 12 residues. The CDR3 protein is CASSWGATEAFF. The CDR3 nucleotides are TGTGCCAGCAGTTGGGGAGCGACTGAAGCTTTCTTT.

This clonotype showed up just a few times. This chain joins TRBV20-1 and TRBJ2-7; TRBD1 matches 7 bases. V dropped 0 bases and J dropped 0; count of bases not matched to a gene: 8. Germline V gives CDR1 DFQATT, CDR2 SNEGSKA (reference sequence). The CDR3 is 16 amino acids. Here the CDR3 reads CSARDRSRGSSYEQYF. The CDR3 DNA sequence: TGCAGTGCTAGAGACCGATCCAGGGGGAGCTCCTACGAGCAGTACTTC.

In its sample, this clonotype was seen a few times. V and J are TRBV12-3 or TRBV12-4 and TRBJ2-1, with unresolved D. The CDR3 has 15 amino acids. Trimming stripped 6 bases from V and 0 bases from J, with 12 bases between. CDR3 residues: CASSAPQSSYNEQFF. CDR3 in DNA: TGTGCCAGCAGCGCACCCCAGAGCTCCTACAATGAGCAGTTCTTC.

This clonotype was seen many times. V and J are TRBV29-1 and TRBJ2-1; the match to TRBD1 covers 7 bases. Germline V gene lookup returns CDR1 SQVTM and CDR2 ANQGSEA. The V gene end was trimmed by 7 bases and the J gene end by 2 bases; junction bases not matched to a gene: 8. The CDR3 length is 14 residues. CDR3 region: CSGEDRAPYNEQFF. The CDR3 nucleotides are TGCAGCGGAGAAGACAGGGCCCCCTACAATGAGCAGTTCTTC.

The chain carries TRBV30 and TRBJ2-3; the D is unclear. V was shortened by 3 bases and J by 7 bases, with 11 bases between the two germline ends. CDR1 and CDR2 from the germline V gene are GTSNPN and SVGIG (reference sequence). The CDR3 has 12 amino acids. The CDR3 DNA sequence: TGTGCCTGGAGCTTAGATGCTTATACGCAGTATTTT. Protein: CAWSLDAYTQYF.

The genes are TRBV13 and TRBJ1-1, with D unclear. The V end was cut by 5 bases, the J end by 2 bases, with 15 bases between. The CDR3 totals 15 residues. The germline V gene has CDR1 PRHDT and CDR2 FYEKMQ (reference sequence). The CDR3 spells CASSPFEQINTEAFF. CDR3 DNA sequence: TGTGCCAGCAGCCCCTTCGAACAGATAAACACTGAAGCTTTCTTT.

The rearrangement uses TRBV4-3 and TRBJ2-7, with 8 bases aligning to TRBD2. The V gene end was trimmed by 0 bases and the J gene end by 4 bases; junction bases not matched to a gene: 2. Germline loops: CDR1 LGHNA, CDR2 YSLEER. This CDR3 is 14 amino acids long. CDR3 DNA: TGCGCCAGCAGCCAAGATCGCGGGAGGTACGAGCAGTACTTC. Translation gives CASSQDRGRYEQYF.

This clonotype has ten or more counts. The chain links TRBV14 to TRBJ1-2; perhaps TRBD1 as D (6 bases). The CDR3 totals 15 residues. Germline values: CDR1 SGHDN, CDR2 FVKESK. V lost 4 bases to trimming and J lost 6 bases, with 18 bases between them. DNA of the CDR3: TGTGCCAGCAGCCTCATGACAGGACTATTGGATGGCTACACCTTC. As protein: CASSLMTGLLDGYTF.

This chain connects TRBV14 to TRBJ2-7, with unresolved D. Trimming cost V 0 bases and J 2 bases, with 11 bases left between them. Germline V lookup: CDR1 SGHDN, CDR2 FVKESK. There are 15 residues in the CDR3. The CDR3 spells CASSQDWAVTYEQYF. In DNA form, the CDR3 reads TGTGCCAGCAGCCAAGATTGGGCAGTCACCTACGAGCAGTACTTC.

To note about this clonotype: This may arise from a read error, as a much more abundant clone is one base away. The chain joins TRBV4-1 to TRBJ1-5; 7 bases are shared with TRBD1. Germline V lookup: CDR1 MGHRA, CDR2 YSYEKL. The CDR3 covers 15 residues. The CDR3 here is CAGRQQDREGQPQHF. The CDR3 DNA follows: TGCGCCGGCAGACAACAAGACAGGGAGGGACAGCCCCAGCATTTT.

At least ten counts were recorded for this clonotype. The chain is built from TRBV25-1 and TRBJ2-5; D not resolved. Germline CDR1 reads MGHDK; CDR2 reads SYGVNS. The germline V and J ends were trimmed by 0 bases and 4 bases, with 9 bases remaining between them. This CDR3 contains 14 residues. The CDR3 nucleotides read TGTGCCAGCAGTGAATATATGGGTAGAGAGACCCAGTACTTC. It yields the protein CASSEYMGRETQYF.

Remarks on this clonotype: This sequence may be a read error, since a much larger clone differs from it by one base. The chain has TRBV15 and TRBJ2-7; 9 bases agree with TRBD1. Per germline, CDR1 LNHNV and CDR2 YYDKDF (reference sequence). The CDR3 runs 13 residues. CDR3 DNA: TGTGCCACCAGCACGGGACAGGGCTACGAGCAGTGCTTC. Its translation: CATSTGQGYEQCF.

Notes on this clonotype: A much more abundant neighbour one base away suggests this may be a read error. CDR3 residues: CSASRRENTGELSF. For the CDR3, the DNA is TGCAGTGCTAGTAGGCGGGAGAACACCGGGGAGCTGTCTTTT. V is TRBV20-1 and J is TRBJ2-2; 7 bases map to TRBD2. CDR1 DFQATT and CDR2 SNEGSKA come from the germline V gene (reference sequence). The CDR3 is made up of 14 amino acids.

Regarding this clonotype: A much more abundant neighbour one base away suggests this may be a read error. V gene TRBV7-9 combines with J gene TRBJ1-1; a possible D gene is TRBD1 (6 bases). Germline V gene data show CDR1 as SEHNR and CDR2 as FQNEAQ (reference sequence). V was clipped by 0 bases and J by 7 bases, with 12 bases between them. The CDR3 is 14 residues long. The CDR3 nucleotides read TGTGCCAGCAGCTTAGCTTATGGGGGCATTGAAGCTTTCTTT. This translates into CASSLAYGGIEAFF.

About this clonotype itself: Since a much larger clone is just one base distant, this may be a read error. Here the CDR3 reads CASSPPWSSYEQFF. As DNA, the CDR3 is TGTGCCAGCAGCCCCCCCTGGAGCTCCTACGAGCAGTTCTTC. This chain links TRBV7-2 with TRBJ2-7; D call uncertain. Judging by the DNA end, TRBJ2-1 fits better; the J call may be wrong. Per the germline V gene, CDR1 is SGHTA and CDR2 is FQGNSA. This CDR3 contains 14 residues.